These 27 T cell receptor beta chains came from one sample sequenced in a study of blood T cell repertoires in COVID-19. Sequencing used immunoSEQ multiplex PCR; TCRdb keeps in-frame clones, though not all of them. The table records about 260,000 clones, around 90% of them present only once. Sequenced sample: peripheral blood. The receptors come from a human donor in a cohort sampled during active COVID-19.

The V call is TRBV28, the J call TRBJ2-7, with TRBD1 identical over 7 bases. The J segment lost 1 base and the V segment lost 5 bases, leaving 11 bases of the junction unmatched. The CDR3 length is 16 residues. Germline V gives CDR1 MDHEN, CDR2 SYDVKM. As DNA, the CDR3 is TGTGCCAGCAGTCCCCACAGGGGCCTCCTTTCCTACGAGCAGTACTTC. Its protein product is CASSPHRGLLSYEQYF.

DNA of the CDR3: TGCGCCAGCAGAACCGGGACTAGCCCTAACACCGGGGAGCTGTTTTTT. Its translation: CASRTGTSPNTGELFF. V usage is TRBV10-2 and J usage is TRBJ2-2; 9 nucleotides line up with TRBD2. This CDR3 has 16 amino acids. Germline V gene data show CDR1 as WSHSY and CDR2 as SAAADI. V lost 6 bases, J lost 2 bases, and 7 bases stayed unmatched.

This clone has just one count. CDR3 coding DNA: TGTGCCAGCAGCTTGGGGGGGGTTGGTCAGCCCCAGCATTTT. It encodes CASSLGGVGQPQHF. The chain has TRBV5-5 and TRBJ1-5, with D perhaps TRBD1 (5 bases). The CDR3 sequence is 14 residues long. CDR1 SGHKS and CDR2 YYEKEE come from the germline V gene (reference sequence). The V end was cut by 0 bases, the J end by 6 bases, with 10 bases between.

CDR3 in amino acids: CASSQVRGGRALWEQYF. Here the CDR3 DNA reads TGTGCCAGCAGCCAAGTCCGGGGCGGGAGGGCTCTCTGGGAGCAGTACTTC. This rearrangement joins TRBV4-2 to TRBJ2-7, with TRBD2 matching over 9 bases. The germline gives CDR1 LGHNA, CDR2 YNFKEQ. J gave up 7 bases and V 1 base, and 14 bases lay outside the gene matches. The CDR3 covers 17 residues.

The chain employs TRBV30 and TRBJ1-1; tentative D call: TRBD1 (5 bases). The CDR3 extends over 13 amino acids. The V end was cut by 0 bases, the J end by 3 bases, with 8 bases between. Germline V gene lookup returns CDR1 GTSNPN and CDR2 SVGIG (reference sequence). The CDR3 nucleotides read TGTGCCTGGAGTGTACAAGGGGACACTGAAGCTTTCTTT. It specifies CAWSVQGDTEAFF.

DNA for the CDR3: TGTGCCAGAAGCTTGGGGACTAGCGGTGGCTCCTACAATGAGCAGTTCTTC. This gives the protein CARSLGTSGGSYNEQFF. The chain uses TRBV5-3 and TRBJ2-1; TRBD2 agrees at 10 bases. TRBV5-3 belongs to the ORF category, with a function that is uncertain. J lost 0 bases, V lost 0 bases, and 3 bases had no gene match. The CDR3 length is 17 residues.

The chain combines TRBV4-1 with TRBJ1-3; 7 nucleotides line up with TRBD1. CDR1 is MGHRA, CDR2 YSYEKL, per germline. The CDR3 totals 15 residues. The ends lost 1 base at V and 4 bases at J; junction bases unmatched: 4. The DNA of the CDR3 is TGCGCCAGCAGCCAAGTACAGGGGAGCGGAAACACCATATATTTT. Amino acid sequence: CASSQVQGSGNTIYF.

This clone was seen only a few times. The V call is TRBV16, the J call TRBJ2-1; 15 bases match TRBD2. Germline CDR1 and CDR2: KGHSY and FQNENV. The trim removed 4 bases at V and 7 bases at J, leaving 8 bases unmatched. The CDR3 sequence is 17 residues long. DNA for the CDR3: TGTGCCAGCAGCCGGAACATGGGACTAGCGGGAGGAAATGAGCAGTTCTTC. The encoded protein is CASSRNMGLAGGNEQFF.

The genes are TRBV4-3 and TRBJ2-1; 9 nucleotides line up with TRBD2. V was pared by 3 bases and J by 0 bases, with 6 bases of the junction left unmatched. Germline-derived CDR1 and CDR2 are LGHNA and YSLEER. The CDR3 extends over 17 amino acids. Here the CDR3 DNA reads TGCGCCAGCAGCCAGCAACTAGCGGGCAGCTCCTACAATGAGCAGTTCTTC. It translates to CASSQQLAGSSYNEQFF.

This chain links TRBV28 with TRBJ1-2, with 7 bases that match TRBD1. CDR3 size: 14 residues. V dropped 6 bases and J dropped 3; count of bases not matched to a gene: 7. Germline assignment: CDR1 MDHEN and CDR2 SYDVKM. The CDR3 protein is CASSPQGWYYGYTF. The CDR3 bases are TGTGCCAGCAGCCCACAGGGGTGGTACTATGGCTACACCTTC.

The chain couples TRBV19 to TRBJ2-7; TRBD1 aligns across 11 bases. J was trimmed by 11 bases and V by 5 bases; bases with no gene match: 8. From germline, CDR1 is LNHDA and CDR2 SQIVND (reference sequence). The length of the CDR3 is 13 residues. CDR3 protein: CASSPGQGAVEYF. In DNA, the CDR3 is TGTGCCAGTAGTCCAGGACAGGGGGCGGTGGAGTACTTC.

The CDR3 protein is CASSVDGTLPFF. The CDR3 DNA follows: TGTGCCAGCAGCGTAGACGGGACATTGCCGTTCTTC. The chain carries TRBV9 and TRBJ2-1; possible D gene TRBD1, 6 bases. Germline V gene data show CDR1 as SGDLS and CDR2 as YYNGEE. V was pared by 0 bases and J by 15 bases, with 13 bases between. This CDR3 has 12 residues.

This rearrangement joins TRBV27 to TRBJ2-7; 12 bases line up with TRBD1. J was trimmed by 5 bases and V by 4 bases; bases with no gene match: 15. The CDR3 contains 18 residues. Germline CDR1 MNHEY, CDR2 SMNVEV (reference sequence). The DNA of the CDR3 is TGTGCCAGCAGTTCAGGGACAGGGGGCGAGTACACCATGGACGAGCAGTACTTC. Amino acid sequence: CASSSGTGGEYTMDEQYF.

This chain connects TRBV5-1 to TRBJ1-1; the D is unclear. CDR3 length: 15 residues. CDR1 and CDR2 from the germline V gene are SGHRS and YFSETQ. Trimming removed 4 bases at V and 5 bases at J, with 18 bases between. CDR3 in amino acids: CASSGKDSGITEAFF. CDR3 DNA sequence: TGCGCCAGCAGCGGGAAGGACTCCGGAATAACTGAAGCTTTCTTT.

This sequence joins TRBV5-1 and TRBJ2-3; possibly TRBD1 for D (6 bases). This CDR3 has 13 amino acids. V lost 4 bases and J 11 bases, leaving 17 bases between the germline ends. Germline CDR1 SGHRS, CDR2 YFSETQ. The CDR3 nucleotides are TGCGCCAGCAGCCAAGAGAGGGACACACGGCAGTATTTT. Translation: CASSQERDTRQYF.

This clone was seen just once. The chain is built from TRBV18 and TRBJ2-5; 10 bases align to TRBD2. The CDR3 length is 16 residues. The ends lost 3 bases at V and 4 bases at J; junction bases unmatched: 8. Germline CDR1 reads KGHSH; CDR2 reads LQKENI. DNA of the CDR3: TGTGCCAGCTCACCTCCCCTAGCGGGAGAAGGAGAGACCCAGTACTTC. Residues: CASSPPLAGEGETQYF. Looking up the rest from reference TRBV18 and TRBJ2-5 gives the full variable domain: NAGVMQNPRHLVRRRGQEARLRCSPMKGHSHVYWYRQLPEEGLKFMVYLQKENIIDESGMPKERFSAEFPKEGPSILRIQQVVRGDSAAYFCASSPPLAGEGETQYFGPGTRLLVL.

J is TRBJ2-1 and V is TRBV5-1; 8 bases map to TRBD2. The CDR3 spans 15 residues. Per the germline V gene, CDR1 is SGHRS and CDR2 is YFSETQ. The V gene end was trimmed by 1 base and the J gene end by 4 bases; junction bases not matched to a gene: 4. CDR3 sequence: CASSLRLAPYNEQFF. In DNA, the CDR3 is TGCGCCAGCAGCTTGAGACTAGCGCCGTACAATGAGCAGTTCTTC.

The genes are TRBV19 and TRBJ2-1; TRBD1 might be the D (6 bases). V lost 5 bases, J lost 0 bases, and 14 bases lay in between. CDR1 is LNHDA, CDR2 SQIVND, per germline (reference sequence). The length of the CDR3 is 16 residues. DNA of the CDR3: TGTGCCAGTAGTGGCCCGACAGGAATCTCCTACAATGAGCAGTTCTTC. This gives the protein CASSGPTGISYNEQFF.

V usage is TRBV19 and J usage is TRBJ2-7; 11 bases match TRBD1. This CDR3 comprises 16 residues. The J segment lost 6 bases and the V segment lost 2 bases, leaving 9 bases of the junction unmatched. From germline, CDR1 is LNHDA and CDR2 SQIVND (reference sequence). The CDR3 loop reads CASSIPGQGAGGEQYF. CDR3 bases: TGTGCCAGTAGTATACCCGGACAGGGGGCTGGGGGCGAGCAGTACTTC.

V usage is TRBV6-6 and J usage is TRBJ2-7, with 7 positions matching TRBD1. V lost 5 bases to trimming and J lost 6 bases; unmatched junction nucleotides: 16. The CDR3 extends over 16 amino acids. Per germline, CDR1 MNHNY and CDR2 SVGAGI (reference sequence). The CDR3 coding sequence is TGTGCCAGCAGTCGAACAGGACAGGTTCGATCTAGCGAGCAGTACTTC. Amino acid sequence: CASSRTGQVRSSEQYF.

For the CDR3, the DNA is TGTGCCAGCAGCCCAGGGTTTTCCTACGAGCAGTACTTC. This codes for CASSPGFSYEQYF. V usage is TRBV5-4 and J usage is TRBJ2-7, with D possibly matching TRBD1 (5 bases). Germline V lookup: CDR1 SGHNT, CDR2 YYREEE (reference sequence). V lost 4 bases and J lost 1, with 9 bases in between. The CDR3 loop spans 13 amino acids.

V is TRBV14 and J is TRBJ2-7; D is undetermined. The CDR3 contains 14 residues. From germline, CDR1 is SGHDN and CDR2 FVKESK. The ends were cut back, 0 bases at V and 8 bases at J, with 14 bases in the middle. The CDR3 loop reads CASSQDEVVRQQYF. DNA for the CDR3: TGTGCCAGCAGCCAAGATGAGGTGGTGCGGCAGCAGTACTTC.

The rearrangement links TRBV5-1 to TRBJ2-2, with TRBD1 matching 7 bases. With 1 base clipped from V and 5 bases from J, the junction kept 8 bases outside the gene matches. The CDR3 has 16 residues. Germline loops: CDR1 SGHRS, CDR2 YFSETQ. The CDR3 DNA sequence: TGCGCCAGCAGCTTGAATCCGACAGGGAGTACCGGGGAGCTGTTTTTT. Encoded protein: CASSLNPTGSTGELFF.

The chain recombines TRBV29-1 with TRBJ2-7; 8 nucleotides align to TRBD1. Germline CDR1 is SQVTM and CDR2 is ANQGSEA. With V trimmed by 4 bases and J by 3 bases, 2 bases remained unmatched. The CDR3 is made up of 12 amino acids. CDR3 DNA sequence: TGCAGCGTTGGAGGACAGGGCTACGAGCAGTACTTC. Amino acids: CSVGGQGYEQYF.

This chain links TRBV27 with TRBJ2-7; 10 positions agree with TRBD1. CDR1 is MNHEY and CDR2 is SMNVEV in the germline V gene (reference sequence). The CDR3 loop spans 16 amino acids. Germline trimming cut 5 bases from V and 2 bases from J; bases unmatched to any gene: 9. In nucleotides, the CDR3 is TGTGCCAGCAGTCTAATGACAGGGGGCAGGACCTACGAGCAGTACTTC. Translating gives CASSLMTGGRTYEQYF.

The CDR3 bases are TGTGCCAGCAGCCAAGAGAGACTAGCGGGGGTCGGGGAGCTGTTTTTT. Protein: CASSQERLAGVGELFF. The chain has TRBV3-1 (or the pseudogene TRBV3-2) and TRBJ2-2, with 12 positions matching TRBD2. The CDR3 has 16 amino acids. The V gene end was trimmed by 0 bases and the J gene end by 7 bases; junction bases not matched to a gene: 3. Germline CDR1 and CDR2: LGHDT and YNNKEL (reference sequence).

The chain has TRBV4-2 and TRBJ1-2; D is unresolved. Trimming removed 4 bases at V and 5 bases at J, with 8 bases between. The CDR3 consists of 12 residues. Germline CDR1 and CDR2: LGHNA and YNFKEQ. Here the CDR3 reads CASSLDLYGYTF. CDR3 sequence (DNA): TGTGCCAGCAGCCTAGACTTATATGGCTACACCTTC.